The clone carrying this TCR beta chain was seen many times. The antigen remains unidentified. These data come from a study of T cell repertoires in cytomegalovirus infection. Study-wide results and limits: The response measured ex vivo was dominated by TCR beta clonotypes (HLA-C-restricted and CMV-specific).

Each CDR3 protein gets one entry after TCRdb re-called the reads with MiXCR. The sample has roughly 150,000 distinct CDR3 sequences, 32% seen once. Germline trimming cut 2 bases from V and 7 bases from J; bases unmatched to any gene: 6. The CDR3 loop spans 14 amino acids. Germline V gene sequence: CDR1 SEHNR, CDR2 FQNEAQ (reference sequence). The sequenced sample was CD8+ T cells from cultured PBMCs, obtained from culture after CMV antigen stimulation. The TCR sequence derives from a human donor in good health (CMV status not recorded). Some clones in this sample may be carry-over from other donors' samples. The chain employs TRBV7-9 and TRBJ1-1; 8 bases agree with TRBD1. CDR3 nucleotide sequence: TGTGCCAGCAGCTTAATGGGACAGGCCCTTGAAGCTTTCTTT. This gives the protein CASSLMGQALEAFF.